The 21 T cell receptor beta chains reported below all come from one sample, sequenced in a study of blood T cell repertoires in COVID-19. The repertoire was sequenced with immunoSEQ multiplex PCR; TCRdb's copy has only in-frame clones and lacks some. The table includes a few hundred thousand clones, 80% to 90% detected once. Sequenced: peripheral blood. The receptors shown here come from a woman aged 35 to 49 who had recovered from COVID-19.

The rearrangement links TRBV10-3 to TRBJ1-1; TRBD1 is a possible D gene (5 bases). This CDR3 region has 14 residues. The ends were cut back, 4 bases at V and 1 base at J, with 10 bases in the middle. Germline CDR1 and CDR2: ENHRY and SYGVKD. The chain's CDR3 is CAISGSGGNTEAFF. Here the CDR3 DNA reads TGTGCCATCAGTGGCTCGGGGGGGAACACTGAAGCTTTCTTT.

This clone was observed a few times. The chain has TRBV2 and TRBJ2-7, with 7 bases lining up with TRBD1. Trimming removed 6 bases from V and 4 bases from J; junction bases left unmatched: 9. Per the germline V gene, CDR1 is SNHLY and CDR2 is FYNNEI. This CDR3 region has 14 residues. The CDR3 sequence is CASSPTGFTYEQYF. The CDR3 DNA reads as TGTGCCAGCAGCCCGACAGGGTTTACATACGAGCAGTACTTC.

The chain carries TRBV5-4 and TRBJ2-7; no reliable D call. CDR3 length: 15 amino acids. V was trimmed by 2 bases and J by 4 bases, leaving 16 bases between them. The germline CDR1 and CDR2 sequences are SGHNT and YYREEE (reference sequence). The chain's CDR3 is CASSFSTEIGYEQYF. DNA of the CDR3: TGTGCCAGCAGCTTTAGTACTGAAATCGGGTACGAGCAGTACTTC.

V and J are TRBV6-2 or TRBV6-3 and TRBJ1-1, with D hard to call. V was pared by 4 bases and J by 5 bases, with 17 bases between. Germline assignment: CDR1 MNHEY and CDR2 SVGEGT. CDR3 length equals 15 residues. CDR3 bases: TGTGCCAGCAGTTGGGCTGAACTGGCGAATACTGAAGCTTTCTTT. This translates into CASSWAELANTEAFF.

This chain joins TRBV2 and TRBJ1-4; 7 bases match TRBD1. The germline V gene has CDR1 SNHLY and CDR2 FYNNEI. The CDR3 contains 14 residues. After removal of 7 bases from V and 4 bases from J, the junction contained 6 bases not matched to a gene. CDR3 nucleotide sequence: TGTGCCAGCAACACAGGGGCCCTTAATGAAAAACTGTTTTTT. It encodes CASNTGALNEKLFF.

This clone appeared a single time. The chain combines TRBV29-1 with TRBJ2-7, with TRBD2 identical over 7 bases. This CDR3 has 12 amino acids. Trimming cost V 5 bases and J 0 bases; bases outside gene matches: 1. Germline V gene data show CDR1 as SQVTM and CDR2 as ANQGSEA. CDR3 amino acids: CSVLAASYEQYF. The CDR3, as DNA: TGCAGCGTTCTAGCGGCCTCCTACGAGCAGTACTTC.

V is TRBV18 and J is TRBJ2-3; 8 nucleotides match TRBD2. Germline loops: CDR1 KGHSH, CDR2 LQKENI. The CDR3 consists of 17 residues. With V trimmed by 3 bases and J by 2 bases, 10 bases remained unmatched. CDR3 amino acids: CASSPPRGAASTDTQYF. As DNA, the CDR3 is TGTGCCAGCTCACCTCCGCGGGGGGCAGCTTCCACAGATACGCAGTATTTT.

The CDR3: CASRPLLAGGPDTQYF. CDR3 nucleotide sequence: TGTGCCAGCAGACCCCTACTAGCGGGGGGGCCAGATACGCAGTATTTT. The rearrangement joins TRBV14 to TRBJ2-3, with TRBD2 matching over 13 bases. This CDR3 is 16 amino acids long. Per germline, CDR1 SGHDN and CDR2 FVKESK. After removal of 6 bases from V and 4 bases from J, the junction contained 7 bases not matched to a gene.

This sequence joins TRBV5-1 and TRBJ1-4; the D gene is possibly TRBD1 (5 bases). This CDR3 contains 15 residues. CDR1 is SGHRS and CDR2 is YFSETQ in the germline V gene. V lost 1 base, J lost 7 bases, and 14 bases lay in between. The CDR3 spells CASSLSAGMAEKLFF. The CDR3 DNA is TGCGCCAGCAGCTTGTCCGCAGGGATGGCTGAAAAACTGTTTTTT.

Worth noting for this clone: Other DNA variants within this sample encode the same CDR3. The chain has TRBV12-3 or TRBV12-4 and TRBJ2-5; weak D call: TRBD2 (6 bases). There are 13 residues in the CDR3. Between the trimmed V and J ends, which lost 6 bases and 4 bases, there was a span of 12 bases. The CDR3 region is CASRNSGGETQYF. The CDR3, as DNA: TGTGCCAGCAGGAATTCCGGGGGAGAGACCCAGTACTTC.

The chain combines TRBV5-4 with TRBJ2-5; D might be TRBD1 (6 bases). Germline assignment: CDR1 SGHNT and CDR2 YYREEE (reference sequence). Trimming shortened V by 9 bases and J by 3 bases, and 18 bases separated the two germline ends. CDR3 size: 14 residues. In DNA, the CDR3 is TGTGCCACCCTAAACCGGGACATTAAAGAGACCCAGTACTTC. This gives the protein CATLNRDIKETQYF.

This clone has just one count. The rearrangement joins TRBV5-6 to TRBJ2-2, with 8 bases lining up with TRBD1. The V gene end was trimmed by 2 bases and the J gene end by 6 bases; junction bases not matched to a gene: 3. CDR3 length: 14 residues. The germline gives CDR1 SGHDT, CDR2 YYEEEE. This chain's CDR3 is CASSLQGGPGELFF. Here the CDR3 DNA reads TGTGCCAGCAGCTTACAGGGGGGTCCCGGGGAGCTGTTTTTT.

The chain links TRBV14 to TRBJ2-3, with 7 bases lining up with TRBD2. Germline values: CDR1 SGHDN, CDR2 FVKESK. There are 12 residues in the CDR3. V gave up 0 bases and J gave up 11 bases; unmatched junction bases: 2. CDR3 nucleotides: TGTGCCAGCAGCCAAGAGGGGGAGGGGCAGTATTTT. This translates into CASSQEGEGQYF.

This clone was recorded a few times. V gene TRBV5-1 combines with J gene TRBJ2-6, with D hard to call. The CDR3 sequence is 16 residues long. The V and J ends lost 6 bases and 0 bases respectively, with 13 bases between them. Germline V gene sequence: CDR1 SGHRS, CDR2 YFSETQ. The CDR3 loop is CASTPTEYSGANVLTF. CDR3 in DNA: TGCGCCAGCACCCCGACGGAGTACTCTGGGGCCAACGTCCTGACTTTC.

This clone is a singleton in its sample. The chain links TRBV6-6 to TRBJ1-2; a possible D gene is TRBD1 (6 bases). The CDR3 consists of 15 residues. V shed 6 bases and J shed 7 bases, with 21 bases lying between them. Per the germline V gene, CDR1 is MNHNY and CDR2 is SVGAGI (reference sequence). The CDR3 reads CASRGGAGEVGGYTF. CDR3 DNA sequence: TGTGCCAGCAGAGGGGGGGCAGGGGAAGTGGGTGGCTACACCTTC.

The chain joins TRBV4-3 to TRBJ1-6, with D hard to call. V shed 0 bases and J shed 8 bases, with 26 bases lying between them. The CDR3 runs 20 residues. Germline-derived CDR1 and CDR2 are LGHNA and YSLEER. CDR3 in DNA: TGCGCCAGCAGCCAAGAAGAGTTCCGGCAGGTGAATGGTGGTGATTCACCCCTCCACTTT. Translated, it gives CASSQEEFRQVNGGDSPLHF.

The rearrangement links TRBV6-2 or TRBV6-3 to TRBJ2-2, with 7 positions matching TRBD2. CDR1 and CDR2 (germline): MNHEY, SVGEGT. CDR3 length: 16 amino acids. The V segment lost 2 bases and the J segment 4 bases; nucleotides outside the gene matches: 7. The CDR3: CASSYPTGRVTGELFF. Here the CDR3 DNA reads TGTGCCAGCAGTTACCCGACGGGGAGGGTCACCGGGGAGCTGTTTTTT.

The V gene is TRBV4-3, the J gene TRBJ2-7; 8 nucleotides match TRBD1. Trimming at V came to 0 bases and at J to 4 bases, leaving 8 bases not matched to a gene. The CDR3 spans 16 residues. Per germline, CDR1 LGHNA and CDR2 YSLEER. This chain's CDR3 is CASSQDFATGVYEQYF. The DNA for the CDR3 is TGCGCCAGCAGCCAAGATTTCGCGACAGGGGTGTACGAGCAGTACTTC.

This chain connects TRBV7-2 to TRBJ1-3; no definite D call. Germline assignment: CDR1 SGHTA and CDR2 FQGNSA. CDR3 size: 14 residues. V was cut by 5 bases and J by 4 bases, with 12 bases left in between. The CDR3 reads CASSPSFGGNTIYF. The DNA of the CDR3 is TGTGCCAGCAGCCCCAGCTTCGGGGGAAACACCATATATTTT.

This chain joins TRBV4-2 and TRBJ2-3, with 11 bases aligning to TRBD2. CDR3 length: 16 residues. Unmatched junction bases numbered 2, after V lost 2 bases and J lost 1 base. The germline V gene encodes CDR1 LGHNA and CDR2 YNFKEQ. CDR3 amino acids: CASSQLAGGGTDTQYF. In DNA, the CDR3 is TGTGCCAGCAGCCAACTAGCGGGGGGAGGCACAGATACGCAGTATTTT.

The J gene is TRBJ2-3, the V gene TRBV5-6, with D tentatively TRBD2 (6 bases). CDR3 length: 15 residues. Germline lookup yields CDR1 SGHDT and CDR2 YYEEEE. V shed 2 bases and J shed 4 bases, with 14 bases lying between them. The CDR3 nucleotides are TGTGCCAGCAGCTTTGGTCCTAGGAGGGCAGATACGCAGTATTTT. This sequence encodes CASSFGPRRADTQYF.